This T cell receptor (beta chain) is from a study of blood T cells in healthy people across ages. Primed by a sample-barcoded 5' primer and a J-beta primer mix, a second PCR proceeded for about 6 to 11 cycles. TCRdb reprocessed the 5' RACE reads with MiXCR, giving one entry per CDR3 protein. Among some 760,000 distinct CDR3 sequences listed, roughly 25% were seen once. Germline values: CDR1 SEHNR, CDR2 FQNEAQ (reference sequence). The ends lost 4 bases at V and 2 bases at J; junction bases unmatched: 9. CDR3 length: 16 amino acids. This sample also belongs to another study, concerning T cells of mothers and their children.

The material sequenced was blood. V and J are TRBV7-9 and TRBJ2-3, with TRBD2 identical over 7 bases. This TCR derives from a boy between 10 and 17 years old in good health. This CDR3 reads CASSSRGLVFTDTQYF. The CDR3 coding sequence is TGTGCCAGCAGCTCAAGAGGACTAGTTTTCACAGATACGCAGTATTTT.